Listed here are 29 T cell receptor beta chains from one sample, sequenced in a study of blood T cell repertoires in COVID-19. TCRdb keeps only in-frame clones here, not all; method: immunoSEQ multiplex PCR. The table includes some 13,000 clones, around nine tenths detected once. Input material: peripheral blood. The source is a man aged 80 or over with acute or convalescent COVID-19.

This chain links TRBV5-1 with TRBJ2-1; D not certain. Germline loops: CDR1 SGHRS, CDR2 YFSETQ. This CDR3 contains 13 residues. V was shortened by 5 bases and J by 8 bases, with 14 bases between the two germline ends. This chain's CDR3 is CASSKNRGHEQFF. DNA for the CDR3: TGCGCCAGCAGTAAGAACCGCGGCCATGAGCAGTTCTTC.

This rearrangement joins TRBV5-4 to TRBJ2-1; 7 nucleotides align to TRBD1. The V segment lost 4 bases and the J segment 11 bases; nucleotides outside the gene matches: 12. The CDR3 totals 14 residues. The germline V gene encodes CDR1 SGHNT and CDR2 YYREEE (reference sequence). The CDR3 protein is CASSLGQYNEKQFF. CDR3 in DNA: TGTGCCAGCAGCCTGGGACAGTACAATGAAAAGCAGTTCTTC.

The chain joins TRBV29-1 to TRBJ2-1; D is unclear. In germline, CDR1 is SQVTM, CDR2 ANQGSEA. The germline V and J ends were trimmed by 6 bases and 4 bases, with 4 bases remaining between them. This CDR3 has 10 residues. CDR3 protein: CSVLYNEQFF. The CDR3 DNA is TGCAGCGTCCTATACAATGAGCAGTTCTTC.

This chain connects TRBV19 to TRBJ2-2, with TRBD1 identical over 11 bases. Trimming removed 7 bases from V and 8 bases from J; junction bases left unmatched: 12. The CDR3 has 16 amino acids. Germline V gene data show CDR1 as LNHDA and CDR2 as SQIVND (reference sequence). CDR3 DNA: TGTGCCAGTACCTCCCCCGGGACAGGGGGTTCAGGGGAGCTGTTTTTT. Amino acids: CASTSPGTGGSGELFF.

This clone has just a few counts. The rearrangement joins TRBV2 to TRBJ1-5; no clear D. CDR1 SNHLY and CDR2 FYNNEI come from the germline V gene. This CDR3 is built from 14 residues. V was pared by 2 bases and J by 4 bases, with 9 bases between. The CDR3 DNA reads TGTGCCAGCAGTGAAAACTATGGGAATCAGCCCCAGCATTTT. Encoded protein: CASSENYGNQPQHF.

The chain recombines TRBV4-1 with TRBJ1-2; perhaps TRBD1 as D (5 bases). Trimming took 1 base from V and 6 from J, leaving 12 bases between them. This CDR3 comprises 14 residues. Germline loops: CDR1 MGHRA, CDR2 YSYEKL. CDR3 DNA sequence: TGCGCCAGCAGCCAAGTTCGCAAAGGGGATGGCTACACCTTC. Its translation: CASSQVRKGDGYTF.

This chain connects TRBV2 to TRBJ1-2; no reliable D call. V was shortened by 9 bases and J by 3 bases, with 14 bases between the two germline ends. The CDR3 sequence is 13 residues long. Germline lookup yields CDR1 SNHLY and CDR2 FYNNEI. The CDR3 region has the DNA TGTGCCAGGGCTAGAGGGCGGGACTATGGCTACACCTTC. It codes for CARARGRDYGYTF. Full variable domain (missing parts from reference TRBV2 and TRBJ1-2): EPEVTQTPSHQVTQMGQEVILRCVPISNHLYFYWYRQILGQKVEFLVSFYNNEISEKSEIFDDQFSVERPDGSNFTLKIRSTKLEDSAMYFCARARGRDYGYTFGSGTRLTVV.

The chain joins TRBV11-3 to TRBJ2-7; maybe TRBD1 (5 bases). The V end lost 4 bases, the J end lost 2 bases, and 15 bases lay between the germline ends. Germline V lookup: CDR1 SGHNT, CDR2 YENEEA. This CDR3 region has 15 residues. The CDR3 protein is CASSSATGRAYEQYF. Written as DNA, the CDR3 is TGTGCCAGCAGCTCCGCCACAGGACGGGCCTACGAGCAGTACTTC.

V and J are TRBV7-8 and TRBJ2-6; D is uncertain. V lost 2 bases to trimming and J lost 1 base, with 9 bases between them. CDR1 and CDR2 from the germline V gene are SGHVS and FQNEAQ. This CDR3 comprises 16 residues. This CDR3 reads CASSLIEKSGANVLTF. The CDR3 region has the DNA TGTGCCAGCAGCTTAATCGAGAAGTCTGGGGCCAACGTCCTGACTTTC.

This clone ranks as medium-sized. The J gene is TRBJ1-1, the V gene TRBV11-3, with D possibly matching TRBD1 (5 bases). The CDR3 spans 15 residues. Germline V gives CDR1 SGHNT, CDR2 YENEEA. V lost 1 base and J lost 0, with 9 bases in between. CDR3 protein: CASSLALGVNTEAFF. The CDR3 DNA sequence: TGTGCCAGCAGCTTAGCTCTAGGGGTGAACACTGAAGCTTTCTTT.

V is TRBV6-4 and J is TRBJ2-3; tentative D call: TRBD2 (7 bases). The ends were cut back, 3 bases at V and 5 bases at J, with 12 bases in the middle. Germline CDR1 MRHNA, CDR2 SNTAGT. The CDR3 sequence is 14 residues long. The CDR3 DNA reads as TGTGCCAGCAGTGATCGGGGGGCCGAAGATACGCAGTATTTT. As protein: CASSDRGAEDTQYF.

The rearrangement joins TRBV19 to TRBJ2-3; 11 bases match TRBD2. In germline, CDR1 is LNHDA, CDR2 SQIVND (reference sequence). The CDR3 is made up of 16 amino acids. The V gene end was trimmed by 5 bases and the J gene end by 3 bases; junction bases not matched to a gene: 7. CDR3 region: CASSLWASGRTDTQYF. Written as DNA, the CDR3 is TGTGCCAGTAGTCTTTGGGCTAGCGGGAGGACAGATACGCAGTATTTT.

The chain combines TRBV5-1 with TRBJ2-5, with 10 nucleotides matching TRBD1. The ends lost 7 bases at V and 5 bases at J; junction bases unmatched: 5. The germline gives CDR1 SGHRS, CDR2 YFSETQ. The CDR3 consists of 13 residues. For the CDR3, the DNA is TGCGCCAGCCGAGGGACAGGGGCTGAGACCCAGTACTTC. It translates to CASRGTGAETQYF.

This chain links TRBV5-1 with TRBJ1-5, with 10 bases lining up with TRBD1. V lost 4 bases to trimming and J lost 6 bases; unmatched junction nucleotides: 7. The CDR3 extends over 15 amino acids. CDR1 is SGHRS, CDR2 YFSETQ, per germline. CDR3 in DNA: TGCGCCAGCAGCGCCGGGACAGGGGTTTTTCAGCCCCAGCATTTT. Its translation: CASSAGTGVFQPQHF.

The rearrangement joins TRBV5-4 to TRBJ2-1, with 13 bases aligning to TRBD2. V dropped 0 bases and J dropped 1; count of bases not matched to a gene: 10. Germline V gene sequence: CDR1 SGHNT, CDR2 YYREEE (reference sequence). The CDR3 is 20 amino acids. The CDR3: CASSLAVLAGGPGSYNEQFF. The CDR3 region has the DNA TGTGCCAGCAGCTTGGCGGTACTAGCGGGGGGGCCTGGGTCCTACAATGAGCAGTTCTTC.

The J gene is TRBJ2-7, the V gene TRBV27; D not resolved. V lost 5 bases and J lost 0, with 17 bases in between. The CDR3 extends over 16 amino acids. The germline V gene encodes CDR1 MNHEY and CDR2 SMNVEV (reference sequence). The CDR3 sequence is CASSPPSHLGSYEQYF. The DNA for the CDR3 is TGTGCCAGCAGTCCTCCCTCACATCTAGGCTCCTACGAGCAGTACTTC.

The chain employs TRBV29-1 and TRBJ2-7; 7 bases align to TRBD1. CDR1 SQVTM and CDR2 ANQGSEA come from the germline V gene. CDR3 length: 14 residues. Trimming removed 7 bases from V and 7 bases from J; junction bases left unmatched: 16. The CDR3 loop is CSARVTSVQGEQYF. The DNA of the CDR3 is TGCAGCGCTAGAGTAACGTCGGTACAGGGGGAGCAGTACTTC.

V and J are TRBV7-9 and TRBJ2-1; perhaps TRBD2 as D (5 bases). Trimming took 8 bases from V and 15 from J, leaving 17 bases between them. This CDR3 spans 11 amino acids. Germline assignment: CDR1 SEHNR and CDR2 FQNEAQ (reference sequence). CDR3 sequence (DNA): TGTGCCAGCGGTCGCGGACGGGGATTGTTCTTC. The encoded protein is CASGRGRGLFF.

CDR3 DNA: TGTGCCAGCAAACAACAGGAACGGCACGAGCAGTACTTC. Residues: CASKQQERHEQYF. The V and J genes are TRBV6-5 and TRBJ2-7, with D perhaps TRBD1 (5 bases). Trimming removed 7 bases at V and 5 bases at J, with 15 bases between. The CDR3 runs to 13 residues. Germline loops: CDR1 MNHEY, CDR2 SVGAGI.

The gene calls are TRBV5-8 and TRBJ1-1, with D possibly TRBD1 on 5 matching bases. CDR3 size: 14 residues. Trimming took off 5 bases at V and 0 bases at J, with 11 bases between the two ends. CDR1 is SGHTS and CDR2 is YDEGEE in the germline V gene. CDR3 region: CASSRGDLNTEAFF. The CDR3 coding sequence is TGTGCCAGCAGTCGAGGGGACTTGAACACTGAAGCTTTCTTT.

The gene calls are TRBV11-2 and TRBJ2-5, with 10 bases aligning to TRBD2. The ends lost 1 base at V and 5 bases at J; junction bases unmatched: 10. The CDR3 contains 17 residues. Germline assignment: CDR1 SGHAT and CDR2 FQNNGV. The chain's CDR3 is CASSLALAGVGTETQYF. The CDR3 DNA follows: TGTGCCAGCAGCTTAGCTCTAGCGGGAGTCGGCACGGAGACCCAGTACTTC. Looking up the rest from reference TRBV11-2 and TRBJ2-5 gives the full variable domain: EAGVAQSPRYKIIEKRQSVAFWCNPISGHATLYWYQQILGQGPKLLIQFQNNGVVDDSQLPKDRFSAERLKGVDSTLKIQPAKLEDSAVYLCASSLALAGVGTETQYFGPGTRLLVL.

V and J are TRBV3-1 (or the pseudogene TRBV3-2) and TRBJ1-1; D call uncertain. This CDR3 is built from 12 residues. CDR1 and CDR2 from the germline V gene are LGHDT and YNNKEL (reference sequence). Trimming removed 1 base at V and 8 bases at J, with 8 bases between. CDR3 in amino acids: CASSQAGGEAFF. The CDR3 nucleotides are TGTGCCAGCAGCCAAGCTGGCGGGGAAGCTTTCTTT.

The rearrangement uses TRBV11-3 and TRBJ2-7; possible D gene TRBD2, 5 bases. The CDR3 has 17 residues. Trimming left V 7 bases short and J 4 bases short, with 26 bases between. The V gene's germline CDR1 is SGHNT and CDR2 YENEEA. DNA of the CDR3: TGTGCCAGCATCATCAAGAGCGGCTTATCTAGTAAGTACGAGCAGTACTTC. Its translation is CASIIKSGLSSKYEQYF.

V usage is TRBV11-2 and J usage is TRBJ2-7; D is undetermined. The CDR3 extends over 10 amino acids. V was clipped by 5 bases and J by 4 bases, with 3 bases between them. In germline, CDR1 is SGHAT, CDR2 FQNNGV. CDR3 DNA sequence: TGTGCCAGCAGCCATTACGAGCAGTACTTC. Translating it yields CASSHYEQYF.

The genes are TRBV30 and TRBJ2-2; weak D call: TRBD1 (6 bases). The CDR3 is made up of 15 amino acids. Germline CDR1 GTSNPN, CDR2 SVGIG (reference sequence). The V end was cut by 5 bases, the J end by 1 base, with 14 bases between. The CDR3 reads CAWGAGQQNTGELFF. CDR3 coding DNA: TGTGCCTGGGGTGCAGGACAGCAGAACACCGGGGAGCTGTTTTTT. The full variable domain, completed using reference TRBV30 and TRBJ2-2, is SQTIHQWPATLVQPVGSPLSLECTVEGTSNPNLYWYRQAAGRGLQLLFYSVGIGQISSEVPQNLSASRPQDRQFILSSKKLLLSDSGFYLCAWGAGQQNTGELFFGEGSRLTVL.

V is TRBV5-1 and J is TRBJ2-7, with 8 bases lining up with TRBD2. CDR1 and CDR2 (germline): SGHRS, YFSETQ. V lost 4 bases to trimming and J lost 2 bases; unmatched junction nucleotides: 11. The CDR3 has 16 residues. The CDR3 reads CASSKERTGGPYEQYF. In nucleotides, the CDR3 is TGCGCCAGCAGCAAAGAGCGGACGGGGGGGCCCTACGAGCAGTACTTC.

The chain uses TRBV13 and TRBJ2-2; perhaps TRBD1 as D (5 bases). Deletions cut 3 bases from V and 5 bases from J, with 7 bases between. Germline CDR1 reads PRHDT; CDR2 reads FYEKMQ (reference sequence). The CDR3 sequence is 13 residues long. The CDR3 region has the DNA TGTGCCAGCAGCTTCTACAGGACCGGGGAGCTGTTTTTT. Translation: CASSFYRTGELFF. Filled out from reference TRBV13 and TRBJ2-2, the complete variable domain reads AAGVIQSPRHLIKEKRETATLKCYPIPRHDTVYWYQQGPGQDPQFLISFYEKMQSDKGSIPDRFSAQQFSDYHSELNMSSLELGDSALYFCASSFYRTGELFFGEGSRLTVL.

This clone came up a few times. The V gene is TRBV2, the J gene TRBJ1-5; 7 nucleotides match TRBD1. J lost 6 bases, V lost 2 bases, and 1 base had no gene match. Germline-derived CDR1 and CDR2 are SNHLY and FYNNEI. There are 13 residues in the CDR3. The CDR3 reads CASSEQGGQPQHF. The CDR3 coding sequence is TGTGCCAGCAGTGAACAGGGGGGTCAGCCCCAGCATTTT.

V usage is TRBV19 and J usage is TRBJ2-5, with TRBD2 matching over 8 bases. The V gene end was trimmed by 4 bases and the J gene end by 4 bases; junction bases not matched to a gene: 8. Per the germline V gene, CDR1 is LNHDA and CDR2 is SQIVND (reference sequence). This CDR3 spans 15 amino acids. The CDR3 is CASSTAGGVRETQYF. The DNA of the CDR3 is TGTGCCAGTAGTACCGCCGGGGGGGTCAGAGAGACCCAGTACTTC.